The 17 T cell receptor beta chains presented below share a single source sample, sequenced in a study of Graves' ophthalmopathy and Graves' hyperthyroidism. As the template, RNA transcripts were used to amplify TCR beta CDR3 regions. First-round RT-PCR used HTBI primers; second-round multiplex PCR followed. TCRdb re-called the multiplex PCR reads through MiXCR, storing one row per CDR3 protein. Among more than 40,000 distinct CDR3 sequences, under 55% were seen once, and the ten largest hold around 23%. The sequenced sample was peripheral blood. The receptors derive from an adult man with Graves' ophthalmopathy.

By proportion, this clonotype is medium-sized. The CDR3 loop is CATSRVVRREETQYF. The CDR3 nucleotides read TGTGCCACCAGCAGAGTAGTGCGGCGGGAAGAGACCCAGTACTTC. This rearrangement joins TRBV15 to TRBJ2-5, with D perhaps TRBD2 (5 bases). CDR1 LNHNV and CDR2 YYDKDF come from the germline V gene (reference sequence). This CDR3 has 15 residues. V was clipped by 1 base and J by 3 bases, with 12 bases between them.

The rearrangement links TRBV2 to TRBJ2-3, with a possible D match to TRBD2 (5 bases). The CDR3 is 13 residues long. V dropped 8 bases and J dropped 2 bases, with 11 bases sitting between them. Germline-derived CDR1 and CDR2 are SNHLY and FYNNEI. The CDR3: CASSGSFTDTQYF. The CDR3 nucleotides read TGTGCCAGCTCGGGGTCGTTCACAGATACGCAGTATTTT.

This clonotype was observed at least ten times. V usage is TRBV4-1 and J usage is TRBJ2-7, with 15 positions matching TRBD2. J gave up 4 bases and V 4 bases, and 2 bases lay outside the gene matches. CDR1 and CDR2 from the germline V gene are MGHRA and YSYEKL. CDR3 length: 15 residues. CDR3 in amino acids: CASSPGLAGGYEQYF. The CDR3 DNA reads TGCGCCAGCAGCCCCGGACTAGCGGGAGGGTACGAGCAGTACTTC.

This clonotype showed up just a few times. The chain joins TRBV7-2 to TRBJ2-1; 7 nucleotides match TRBD2. The CDR3 is made up of 15 amino acids. In germline, CDR1 is SGHTA, CDR2 FQGNSA. Trimming took 5 bases from V and 7 from J; bases not matched to a gene: 11. CDR3 sequence (DNA): TGTGCCAGCAGCCCTTCGCTAGCGGACACTAATGAGCAGTTCTTC. It yields the protein CASSPSLADTNEQFF.

The sample holds a few counts of this clonotype. One base away lies a much larger clone, so this may be a sequencing read error. Lacking the conserved final phenylalanine or tryptophan, this CDR3 likely reflects a read error. The V call is TRBV3-1, the J call TRBJ1-2; weak D call: TRBD1 (5 bases). Germline V gene lookup returns CDR1 LGHDT and CDR2 YNNKEL (reference sequence). The CDR3 consists of 14 residues. V was cut by 4 bases and J by 3 bases, with 12 bases left in between. The CDR3 region is CASSRGDGDYGYTS. CDR3 DNA: TGTGCCAGCAGCCGAGGGGACGGAGACTATGGCTACACCTCC.

This clonotype was recorded many times. Relative to the germline gene, one junction end is altered; a read error may explain this. The DNA for the CDR3 is TGTGCCAGCAGCGCGTCTAGCGACTTAGGTAATGGGCAGTTCTTC. Translation: CASSASSDLGNGQFF. The chain uses TRBV7-3 and TRBJ2-1, with D maybe TRBD2 (6 bases). Germline values: CDR1 SGHTA, CDR2 FQGTGA. The CDR3 contains 15 residues. Full variable domain (outside the CDR3, taken from reference TRBV7-3 and TRBJ2-1): GAGVSQTPSNKVTEKGKYVELRCDPISGHTALYWYRQSLGQGPEFLIYFQGTGAADDSGLPNDRFFAVRPEGSVSTLKIQRTERGDSAVYLCASSASSDLGNGQFFGPGTRLTVL.

This clonotype was detected ten times or more. In DNA, the CDR3 is TGTGCCAGCAGTTTGCTGGGACAGGTAAATCAGCCCCAGCATTTT. Amino acids: CASSLLGQVNQPQHF. This chain connects TRBV28 to TRBJ1-5, with TRBD1 matching over 8 bases. J was trimmed by 4 bases and V by 3 bases; bases with no gene match: 5. Looked up from germline, CDR1 is MDHEN and CDR2 is SYDVKM. This CDR3 is built from 15 residues.

This clonotype was seen more than once but under ten times. A much larger clone differs from this one at a single base, so this may be a read error. The genes are TRBV6-1 and TRBJ1-1, with unresolved D. There are 15 residues in the CDR3. V lost 5 bases, J lost 0 bases, and 13 bases lay in between. From germline, CDR1 is MNHNS and CDR2 SASEGT. This CDR3 is CASSKPGGVNTEAFF. The CDR3 bases are TGTGCCAGCAGTAAACCAGGTGGGGTGAACACTGAAGCTTTCTTT.

To note about this clonotype: Sequence at one end of the junction differs from germline and may be a read error. The chain carries TRBV20-1 and TRBJ2-7, with TRBD2 identical over 9 bases. Germline CDR1 reads DFQATT; CDR2 reads SNEGSKA (reference sequence). CDR3 length equals 15 residues. The DNA for the CDR3 is TGCAGTGCTAGACCCTCGGCGGGGGGGAACTACGAGCGGTGCTTC. It specifies CSARPSAGGNYERCF.

The chain combines TRBV6-5 with TRBJ1-6; D is perhaps TRBD1 (6 bases). Trimming cost V 8 bases and J 3 bases, with 14 bases left between them. The CDR3 is 15 residues long. Germline-derived CDR1 and CDR2 are MNHEY and SVGAGI. The CDR3 DNA sequence: TGTGCCAGCTTTGGACAGCCCATCTATAATTCACCCCTCCACTTT. Translating it yields CASFGQPIYNSPLHF.

V usage is TRBV7-2 and J usage is TRBJ1-6; tentatively, D is TRBD1 (6 bases). Trimming took 1 base from V and 8 from J, leaving 12 bases between them. This CDR3 spans 15 amino acids. The germline V gene has CDR1 SGHTA and CDR2 FQGNSA. The CDR3 nucleotides are TGTGCCAGCAGCTTAGTTATCAGGGGAGATTCACCCCTCCACTTT. Translation gives CASSLVIRGDSPLHF.

The gene calls are TRBV20-1 and TRBJ2-1, with 9 bases matching TRBD2. Germline values: CDR1 DFQATT, CDR2 SNEGSKA (reference sequence). This CDR3 comprises 17 residues. V was pared by 5 bases and J by 9 bases, with 20 bases of the junction left unmatched. CDR3 in amino acids: CSAESGIAGVARGEQFF. As DNA, the CDR3 is TGCAGTGCTGAGAGCGGCATAGCGGGAGTCGCTAGGGGTGAGCAGTTCTTC.

A few counts support this clonotype. The rearrangement joins TRBV20-1 to TRBJ2-1, with a possible D match to TRBD1 (7 bases). The CDR3 consists of 15 residues. The V end lost 7 bases, the J end lost 5 bases, and 21 bases lay between the germline ends. Germline values: CDR1 DFQATT, CDR2 SNEGSKA (reference sequence). The CDR3 DNA reads as TGCAGTGGTATCGGCGGGGACAGAAAAGACAATGAGCAGTTCTTC. Translating it yields CSGIGGDRKDNEQFF.

This clonotype was seen repeatedly, ten times or more. The chain joins TRBV20-1 to TRBJ2-4; TRBD1 aligns across 7 bases. Per the germline V gene, CDR1 is DFQATT and CDR2 is SNEGSKA (reference sequence). This CDR3 comprises 16 residues. The V segment lost 0 bases and the J segment 4 bases; nucleotides outside the gene matches: 9. CDR3 in amino acids: CSARDHRTGLKNIQYF. The CDR3 coding sequence is TGCAGTGCTAGAGATCATAGGACAGGTCTTAAAAACATTCAGTACTTC.

This clonotype has at least ten counts. The chain has TRBV5-5 and TRBJ1-4, with 10 bases lining up with TRBD1. Germline lookup yields CDR1 SGHKS and CDR2 YYEKEE (reference sequence). The CDR3 runs 16 residues. V was clipped by 0 bases and J by 7 bases; unmatched bases: 6. The CDR3 loop reads CASSLGQGAIGEKLFF. In DNA, the CDR3 is TGTGCCAGCAGCTTGGGACAGGGGGCTATTGGTGAAAAACTGTTTTTT.

This clonotype was counted ten times or more. The rearrangement uses TRBV6-5 and TRBJ2-7; D remains ambiguous. The CDR3 length is 13 residues. The germline V and J ends were trimmed by 2 bases and 2 bases, with 7 bases remaining between them. Germline loops: CDR1 MNHEY, CDR2 SVGAGI. The CDR3 loop is CASSYNTAYEQYF. The CDR3 nucleotides are TGTGCCAGCAGTTACAACACGGCCTACGAGCAGTACTTC.

This rearrangement joins TRBV7-6 to TRBJ2-5; D perhaps matches TRBD1 (6 bases). Germline CDR1 is SGHVS and CDR2 is FNYEAQ. The CDR3 is 14 amino acids. Trimming pared 5 bases from V and 1 base from J, leaving 11 bases between. CDR3 nucleotide sequence: TGTGCCAGCAGCCTCCAGGGGTCCCAAGAGACCCAGTACTTC. Translating it yields CASSLQGSQETQYF. The variable domain in full, completed from reference TRBV7-6 and TRBJ2-5, reads GAGVSQSPRYKVTKRGQDVALRCDPISGHVSLYWYRQALGQGPEFLTYFNYEAQQDKSGLPNDRFSAERPEGSISTLTIQRTEQRDSAMYRCASSLQGSQETQYFGPGTRLLVL.